The clone carrying this T cell receptor (beta chain) has just a few counts. Preparation of the TCRbeta library involved a method that used unique molecular identifiers. TCRdb recomputed calls from the PCR reads with MiXCR, one row per CDR3 protein. Of almost 500,000 distinct CDR3 sequences detected, under 15% appear once; the ten largest clones hold around 5.8%. This specimen belongs to a study of T-cell reconstitution after alpha-beta-depleted transplantation in children. Trimming removed 6 bases from V and 2 bases from J, with 11 bases in between. The CDR3 loop spans 13 amino acids. Germline CDR1 and CDR2: ENHRY and SYGVKD.

Sample: PBMCs from the stem cell graft donor, taken from the stem cell graft. This receptor was obtained from a human donor who donated a stem cell graft to a child with combined immunodeficiency. The chain is built from TRBV10-3 and TRBJ2-7; D possibly corresponds to TRBD1 (6 bases). CDR3 bases: TGTGCCATCAGACCACAGGGAGCCTACGAGCAGTACTTC. Translated: CAIRPQGAYEQYF.